The rows below give T cell receptor beta chains drawn from one sample of a study of OX40 agonist ivuxolimab in advanced cancers. The protocol was immunoSEQ multiplex PCR, while the TCRdb copy is restricted to in-frame clones and leaves out a portion. The sample lists 48,000 or so clones; roughly 91% were seen once. Here the sequenced sample was CD4+ or CD8+ T cells sorted from blood, taken in a trial of the OX40 agonist ivuxolimab. The receptor source for this set is an adult with an advanced solid tumor such as melanoma, head and neck, liver or kidney cancer. Both conserved end residues are part of each CDR3. D genes are given only for firm matches. Size is omitted from some rows. Given values are once, few, many or a class for expanded clones.

d_gene	v_gene	abundance	j_gene	CDR3nt	CDR3aa
TRBD1	TRBV7-8	.	TRBJ2-2	TGTGCCAGCAGGTTAGGGACAGCGAACACCGGGGAGCTGTTTTTT	CASRLGTANTGELFF
.	TRBV2	.	TRBJ2-3	TGTGCCAGCAGTGCCGGGACTTCTAGCACAGATACGCAGTATTTT	CASSAGTSSTDTQYF
.	TRBV11-2	.	TRBJ1-1	TGTGCCAGCAGCTCCGAAGGTATTAACACTGAAGCTTTCTTT	CASSSEGINTEAFF
.	TRBV7-9	.	TRBJ2-5	TGTGCCAGCAGCTCGCAGTCGGGGTCGCGAGAGACCCAGTACTTC	CASSSQSGSRETQYF
.	TRBV6-1	.	TRBJ2-5	TGTGCCAGCAGTGAAGTTGGCGGGTCCCAAGAGACCCAGTACTTC	CASSEVGGSQETQYF
TRBD1	TRBV9	.	TRBJ1-3	TGTGCCAGCAGCGCGGGACAGGGAATCTCTGGAAACACCATATATTTT	CASSAGQGISGNTIYF
.	TRBV6-5	.	TRBJ1-6	TGTGCCAGCAGTTATCCCAGGGGACGGAATTCACCCCTCCACTTT	CASSYPRGRNSPLHF
.	TRBV27	once	TRBJ2-1	TGTGCCAGCAGTTTACGTGGACCTAATGAGCAGTTCTTC	CASSLRGPNEQFF
TRBD2	TRBV4-1	few	TRBJ2-1	TGCGCCAGCAGCCAAGACTTATCTAGCGGGGGAAACAATGAGCAGTTCTTC	CASSQDLSSGGNNEQFF
.	TRBV19	once	TRBJ1-1	TGTGCCAGTAGGCTCATGGGGAGTGAAGCTTTCTTT	CASRLMGSEAFF
.	TRBV5-1	.	TRBJ1-2	TGCGCCAGCAGCTTGCGTAGAGGGAACTACTCTAACTATGGCTACACCTTC	CASSLRRGNYSNYGYTF
.	TRBV25-1	.	TRBJ1-1	TGTGCCAGCAGTGAAGTGGGCACTGAAGCTTTCTTT	CASSEVGTEAFF
TRBD2	TRBV18	.	TRBJ2-3	TGTGCCAGCTCACAGACTAGCGAGGGCACAGATACGCAGTATTTT	CASSQTSEGTDTQYF
.	TRBV2	.	TRBJ1-3	TGTGCCAGCAGTGAAAAGGGCTCCTTCTCTGGAAACACCATATATTTT	CASSEKGSFSGNTIYF
.	TRBV27	.	TRBJ2-5	TGTGCCAGTGGCCCAACCCCCAACGGCCAAGAGACCCAGTACTTC	CASGPTPNGQETQYF
TRBD2	TRBV30	.	TRBJ2-3	TGTGCCTGGAGTGATGGAGCGGGGATCATAGATACGCAGTATTTT	CAWSDGAGIIDTQYF
.	TRBV12-5	.	TRBJ2-6	TGTGCTAGTGGTCAATTCCTCGGGAGCTCTGGGGCCAACGTCCTGACTTTC	CASGQFLGSSGANVLTF
.	TRBV6-5	.	TRBJ2-6	TGTGCCAGCAGTTACGCCACCTTCTCTGGGGCCAACGTCCTGACTTTC	CASSYATFSGANVLTF
.	TRBV10-1	.	TRBJ2-1	TGCGCCAGCAGTCGAGAGGGGGGATCCTACAATGAGCAGTTCTTC	CASSREGGSYNEQFF
TRBD2	TRBV2	.	TRBJ2-1	TGTGCCAGCAGTTTATCAACTAGCGGGGTGTACAATGAGCAGTTCTTC	CASSLSTSGVYNEQFF
.	TRBV7-2	.	TRBJ2-6	TGTGCCAGCAGCTTCTCCACCGGATACCTTGGGGCCAACGTCCTGACTTTC	CASSFSTGYLGANVLTF
.	TRBV19	.	TRBJ1-1	TGTGCCAGTGGACGTACTTTGAACACTGAAGCTTTCTTT	CASGRTLNTEAFF
TRBD2	TRBV5-6	.	TRBJ2-1	TGTGCCAGCAGCTTGTCCAGCGGGGTCTACAATGAGCAGTTCTTC	CASSLSSGVYNEQFF
.	TRBV29-1	.	TRBJ1-2	TGCAGCGCCACCATTCAGGGACTTTACGGCTACACCTTC	CSATIQGLYGYTF
.	TRBV18	.	TRBJ2-3	TGTGCCAGCTCACCAGAGGGAGACACCACAGATACGCAGTATTTT	CASSPEGDTTDTQYF
TRBD2	TRBV5-4	.	TRBJ2-1	TGTGCCAGCAGCGATATTAGCGGGGGGGCCTTAGTCCATGAGCAGTTCTTC	CASSDISGGALVHEQFF
.	TRBV5-6	.	TRBJ2-5	TGTGCCAGCAGCGACGGGGACCAAGAGACCCAGTACTTC	CASSDGDQETQYF
.	TRBV30	.	TRBJ2-3	TGTGCCTGTGGGGGGGGGCCACGCACAGATACGCAGTATTTT	CACGGGPRTDTQYF
.	TRBV14	.	TRBJ2-2	TGTGCCAGCAGCCCGATAGGAGGGAACACCGGGGAGCTGTTTTTT	CASSPIGGNTGELFF
TRBD2	TRBV7-7	.	TRBJ2-3	TGTGCTAGCAGCGCCACTAGCGGAGATTCTAGCACAGATACGCAGTATTTT	CASSATSGDSSTDTQYF
.	TRBV2	.	TRBJ2-1	TGTGCCAGCAGTGAAGTAGGGGACACAGACAATGAGCAGTTCTTC	CASSEVGDTDNEQFF
.	TRBV6-1	.	TRBJ1-2	TGTGCCAGCAGTGAAGATTGGGCAGGCTTCTATGGCTACACCTTC	CASSEDWAGFYGYTF
TRBD1	TRBV6-5	.	TRBJ2-1	TGTGCCAGCAGTAGGGACAGGGGGTCCTACAATGAGCAGTTCTTC	CASSRDRGSYNEQFF
.	TRBV5-1	.	TRBJ1-3	TGCGCCAGCAGCCTGATACAGGATAACTCTGGAAACACCATATATTTT	CASSLIQDNSGNTIYF
TRBD1	TRBV5-6	once	TRBJ2-1	TGTGCCAGCAACCCAGGGACAGGGTCGAGGAATGAGCAGTTCTTC	CASNPGTGSRNEQFF
.	TRBV11-2	.	TRBJ2-6	TGTGCCAGCAGCCTGGGACGGCAGTCTGGGGCCAACGTCCTGACTTTC	CASSLGRQSGANVLTF
TRBD2	TRBV2	.	TRBJ2-2	TGTGCCGGTTCGGGGGGGCCAACCGGGGAGCTGTTTTTT	CAGSGGPTGELFF
.	TRBV4-1	once	TRBJ1-2	TGCGCCAGCAGCCAAGAGAGAACAGGGAATGATGGCTACACCTTC	CASSQERTGNDGYTF
.	TRBV29-1	.	TRBJ2-2	TGCAGCGTTGAAGCGACGAACACCGGGGAGCTGTTTTTT	CSVEATNTGELFF
.	TRBV4-2	once	TRBJ2-3	TGTGCCAGCAGCCAAGATTTGGATACGCAGTATTTT	CASSQDLDTQYF
TRBD2	TRBV4-1	once	TRBJ2-5	TGCGCCAGCAGCCAAGATGGGGGGGGTTACGAGACCCAGTACTTC	CASSQDGGGYETQYF
.	TRBV6-5	.	TRBJ2-7	TGTGCCAGCAGTTACAAGGCCGTAGCCTACGAGCAGTACTTC	CASSYKAVAYEQYF
.	TRBV19	.	TRBJ1-4	TGTGCCAGTAGTCCCTCGGACGAGTCCGTAGAAAAACTGTTTTTT	CASSPSDESVEKLFF
TRBD2	TRBV4-1	.	TRBJ2-2	TGCGCCAGCAGCCAAGAGGGGACTAGCGGAAACACCGGGGAGCTGTTTTTT	CASSQEGTSGNTGELFF
.	TRBV7-9	few	TRBJ1-1	TGTGCCAGCAGGACTCCAGGGAACACTGAAGCTTTCTTT	CASRTPGNTEAFF